This T cell receptor beta chain was sequenced in a study of control samples from healthy donors and cancer patients. The table came from immunoSEQ multiplex PCR; TCRdb's copy has only in-frame clones and leaves some out. The sample consists of around 140,000 clones, roughly 92% of them appearing once. The CDR3 length is 15 residues. V was shortened by 2 bases and J by 4 bases, with 15 bases between the two germline ends. This TCR came from a man aged 18 to 29 in good health. The chain employs TRBV5-3 and TRBJ2-5; D might be TRBD1 (6 bases). TRBV5-3 is classed as an ORF, of uncertain function. The sequencing input was blood. Written as DNA, the CDR3 is TGTGCCAGAAGCTTTCGGACAGCCTCTTTAGAGACCCAGTACTTC. This gives the protein CARSFRTASLETQYF.